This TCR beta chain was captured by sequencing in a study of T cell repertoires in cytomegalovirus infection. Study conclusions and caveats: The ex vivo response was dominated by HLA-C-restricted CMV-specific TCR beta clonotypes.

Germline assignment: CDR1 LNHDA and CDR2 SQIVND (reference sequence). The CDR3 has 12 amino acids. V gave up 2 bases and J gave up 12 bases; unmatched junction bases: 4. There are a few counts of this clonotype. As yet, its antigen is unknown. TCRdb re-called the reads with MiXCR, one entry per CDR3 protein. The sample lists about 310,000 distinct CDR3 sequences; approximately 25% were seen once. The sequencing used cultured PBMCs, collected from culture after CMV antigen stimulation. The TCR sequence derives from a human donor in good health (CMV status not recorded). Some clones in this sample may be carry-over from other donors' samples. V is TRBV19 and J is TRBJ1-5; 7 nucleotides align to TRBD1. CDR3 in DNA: TGTGCCAGTAGTATACGACAGGGTTACCAGCATTTT. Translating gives CASSIRQGYQHF.